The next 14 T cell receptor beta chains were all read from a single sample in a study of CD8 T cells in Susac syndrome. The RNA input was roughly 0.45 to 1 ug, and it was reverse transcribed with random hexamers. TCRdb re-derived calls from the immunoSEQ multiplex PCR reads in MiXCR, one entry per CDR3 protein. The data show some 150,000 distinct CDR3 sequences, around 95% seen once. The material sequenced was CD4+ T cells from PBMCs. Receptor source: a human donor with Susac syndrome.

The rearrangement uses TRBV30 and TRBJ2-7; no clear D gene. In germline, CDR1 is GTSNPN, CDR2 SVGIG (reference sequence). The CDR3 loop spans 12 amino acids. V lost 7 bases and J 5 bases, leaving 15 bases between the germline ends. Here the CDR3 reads CAYSPDSNEQYF. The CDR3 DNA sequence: TGTGCCTACTCCCCCGATTCGAACGAGCAGTACTTC.

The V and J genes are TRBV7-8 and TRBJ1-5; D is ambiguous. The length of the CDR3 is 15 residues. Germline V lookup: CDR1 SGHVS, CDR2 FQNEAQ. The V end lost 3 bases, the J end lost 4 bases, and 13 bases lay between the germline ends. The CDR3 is CASSLERSRNQPQHF. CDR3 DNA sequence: TGTGCCAGCAGCTTGGAAAGGAGCAGGAATCAGCCCCAGCATTTT.

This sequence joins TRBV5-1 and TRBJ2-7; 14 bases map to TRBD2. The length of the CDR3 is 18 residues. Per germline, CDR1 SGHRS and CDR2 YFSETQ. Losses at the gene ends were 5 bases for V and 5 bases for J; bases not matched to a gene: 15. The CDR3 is CASSPGLAGESYMDEQYF. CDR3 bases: TGCGCCAGCAGTCCGGGACTAGCGGGAGAATCATATATGGACGAGCAGTACTTC.

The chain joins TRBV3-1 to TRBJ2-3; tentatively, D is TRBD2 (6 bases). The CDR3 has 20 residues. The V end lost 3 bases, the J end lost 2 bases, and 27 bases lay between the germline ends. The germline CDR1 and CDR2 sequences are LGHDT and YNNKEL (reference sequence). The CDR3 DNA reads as TGTGCCAGCAGCCATTCCCAAACAGTCGTAGCGGAGGGACCCACAGATACGCAGTATTTT. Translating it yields CASSHSQTVVAEGPTDTQYF.

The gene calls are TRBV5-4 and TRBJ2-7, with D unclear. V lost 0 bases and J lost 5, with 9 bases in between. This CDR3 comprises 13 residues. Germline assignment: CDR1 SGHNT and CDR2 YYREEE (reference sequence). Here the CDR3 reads CASSLEGRDEQYF. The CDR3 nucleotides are TGTGCCAGCAGCTTGGAAGGGCGAGACGAGCAGTACTTC.

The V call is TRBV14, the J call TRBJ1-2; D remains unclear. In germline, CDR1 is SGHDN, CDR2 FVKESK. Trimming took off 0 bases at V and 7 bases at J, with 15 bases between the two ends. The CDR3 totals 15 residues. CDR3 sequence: CASSQDRTVLSGYTF. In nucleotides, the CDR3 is TGTGCCAGCAGCCAAGATCGAACAGTCTTAAGTGGCTACACCTTC.

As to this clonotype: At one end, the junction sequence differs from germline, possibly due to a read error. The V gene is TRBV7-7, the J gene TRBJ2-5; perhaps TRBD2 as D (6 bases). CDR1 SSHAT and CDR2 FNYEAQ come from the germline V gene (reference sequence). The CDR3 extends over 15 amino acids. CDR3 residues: CASSPLGSGQETQYF. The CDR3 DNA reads TGTGCTAGCAGCCCCCTGGGGAGCGGGCAAGAGACCCAGTACTTC.

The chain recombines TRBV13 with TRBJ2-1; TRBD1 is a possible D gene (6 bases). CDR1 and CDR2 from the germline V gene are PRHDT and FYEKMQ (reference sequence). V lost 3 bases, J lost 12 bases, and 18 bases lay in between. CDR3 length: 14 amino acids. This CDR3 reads CASSFRDTGSLQFF. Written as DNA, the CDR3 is TGTGCCAGCAGCTTCCGGGACACGGGTTCTCTGCAGTTCTTC.

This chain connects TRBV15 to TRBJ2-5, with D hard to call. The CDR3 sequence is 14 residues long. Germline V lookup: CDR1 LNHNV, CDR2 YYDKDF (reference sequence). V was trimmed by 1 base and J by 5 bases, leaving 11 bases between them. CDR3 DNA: TGTGCCACCAGCAGAGCGGGTGGGGATGAGACCCAGTACTTC. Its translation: CATSRAGGDETQYF.

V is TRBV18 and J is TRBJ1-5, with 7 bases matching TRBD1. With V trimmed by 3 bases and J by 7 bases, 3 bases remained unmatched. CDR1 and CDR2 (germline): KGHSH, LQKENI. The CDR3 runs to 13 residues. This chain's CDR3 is CASSPRGGQPQHF. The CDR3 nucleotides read TGTGCCAGCTCACCCAGGGGGGGCCAGCCCCAGCATTTT.

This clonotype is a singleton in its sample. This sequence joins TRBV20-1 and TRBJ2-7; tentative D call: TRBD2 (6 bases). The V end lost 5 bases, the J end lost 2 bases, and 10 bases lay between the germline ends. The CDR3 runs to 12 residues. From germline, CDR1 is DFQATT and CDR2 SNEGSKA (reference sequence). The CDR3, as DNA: TGCAGTGCTGGGGGGAGAGCCTACGAGCAGTACTTC. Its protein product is CSAGGRAYEQYF.

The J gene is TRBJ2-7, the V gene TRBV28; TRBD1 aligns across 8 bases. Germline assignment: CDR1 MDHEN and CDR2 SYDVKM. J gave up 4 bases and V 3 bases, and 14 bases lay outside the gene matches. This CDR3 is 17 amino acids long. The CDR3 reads CASSFGDRQYLRYEQYF. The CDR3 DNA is TGTGCCAGCAGTTTCGGGGACAGGCAATATCTACGGTACGAGCAGTACTTC. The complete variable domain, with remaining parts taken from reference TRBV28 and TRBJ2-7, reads DVKVTQSSRYLVKRTGEKVFLECVQDMDHENMFWYRQDPGLGLRLIYFSYDVKMKEKGDIPEGYSVSREKKERFSLILESASTNQTSMYLCASSFGDRQYLRYEQYFGPGTRLTVT.

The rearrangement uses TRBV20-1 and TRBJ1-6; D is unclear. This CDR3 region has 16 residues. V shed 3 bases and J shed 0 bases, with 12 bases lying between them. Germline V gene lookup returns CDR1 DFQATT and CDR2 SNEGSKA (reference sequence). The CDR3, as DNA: TGCAGTGCTAGCGCGGGGTTTAGCTCCTATAATTCACCCCTCCACTTT. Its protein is CSASAGFSSYNSPLHF.

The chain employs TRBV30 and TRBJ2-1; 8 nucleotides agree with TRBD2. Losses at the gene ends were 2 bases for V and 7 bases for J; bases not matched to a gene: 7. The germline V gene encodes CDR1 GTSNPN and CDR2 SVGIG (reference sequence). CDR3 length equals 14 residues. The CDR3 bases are TGTGCCTGGAGTCCCAGCGGGAGCTCTAATGAGCAGTTCTTC. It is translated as CAWSPSGSSNEQFF.